What follows is one TCR beta chain and its context. Its matching antigen is unknown. The junction shows a germline mismatch at one end, possibly a read error. Other DNA sequences in this sample translate to the same CDR3. The CDR3 extends over 16 amino acids. Germline V gene data show CDR1 as KGHSH and CDR2 as LQKENI. The method was immunoSEQ multiplex PCR; TCRdb's version includes in-frame clones alone and lacks a portion of them. The sample consists of about 1.5 million clones, around 98% of them appearing once. This specimen belongs to a study of shared clonotypes between healthy human individuals. Findings of the study overall: Blood was the sole source, and tissue repertoires probably differ. As a rule, naive subsets had a larger estimated richness than memory subsets.

The chain has TRBV18 and TRBJ1-5; tentatively, D is TRBD1 (6 bases). This clonotype was sampled from a man under 40 in good health. Material for sequencing was naive CD4+ T cells sorted from blood. Subset: CD45RA+ positively selected. The CDR3 sequence: CASSPQGGGSNQPQHF. The CDR3 DNA is TGTGCCAGCTCGCCACAGGGCGGTGGGAGCAATCAGCCCCAGCATTTT.